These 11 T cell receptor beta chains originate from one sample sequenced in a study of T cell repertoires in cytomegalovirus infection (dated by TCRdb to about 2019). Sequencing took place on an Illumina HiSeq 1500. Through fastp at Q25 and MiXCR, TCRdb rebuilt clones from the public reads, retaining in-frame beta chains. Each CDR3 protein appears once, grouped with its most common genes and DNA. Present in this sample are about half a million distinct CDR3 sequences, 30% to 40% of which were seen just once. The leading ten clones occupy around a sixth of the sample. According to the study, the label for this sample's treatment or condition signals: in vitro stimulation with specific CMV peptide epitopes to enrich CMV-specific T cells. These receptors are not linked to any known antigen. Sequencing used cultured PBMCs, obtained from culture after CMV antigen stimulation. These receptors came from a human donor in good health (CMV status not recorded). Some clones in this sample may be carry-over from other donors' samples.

CDR3 bases: TGTGCCACCAGTGATCCCACTAGCGGGAGAAGAGGGTCCTACAATGAGCAGTTCTTC. It translates to CATSDPTSGRRGSYNEQFF. V is TRBV24-1 and J is TRBJ2-1; 11 positions match TRBD2. V shed 3 bases and J 1 base; nucleotides not matched to a gene: 10. Germline-derived CDR1 and CDR2 are KGHDR and SFDVKD. The CDR3 consists of 19 residues.

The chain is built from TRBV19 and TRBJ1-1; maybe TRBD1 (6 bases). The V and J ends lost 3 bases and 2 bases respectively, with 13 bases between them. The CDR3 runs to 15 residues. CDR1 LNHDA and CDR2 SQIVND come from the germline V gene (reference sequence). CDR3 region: CASSIGGGPNTEAFF. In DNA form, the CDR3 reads TGTGCCAGTAGTATTGGTGGGGGGCCTAACACTGAAGCTTTCTTT.

The CDR3 spells CSVEEWVTGGVNIQYF. The CDR3 DNA reads TGCAGCGTTGAGGAGTGGGTCACAGGGGGCGTAAACATTCAGTACTTC. The V gene is TRBV29-1, the J gene TRBJ2-4; the match to TRBD1 covers 9 bases. Germline V gene lookup returns CDR1 SQVTM and CDR2 ANQGSEA. V lost 3 bases, J lost 6 bases, and 12 bases stayed unmatched. The CDR3 has 16 amino acids. The full variable domain, in which reference TRBV29-1 and TRBJ2-4 provide the parts outside the CDR3, is SAVISQKPSRDICQRGTSLTIQCQVDSQVTMMFWYRQQPGQSLTLIATANQGSEATYESGFVIDKFPISRPNLTFSTLTVSNMSPEDSSIYLCSVEEWVTGGVNIQYFGAGTRLSVL.

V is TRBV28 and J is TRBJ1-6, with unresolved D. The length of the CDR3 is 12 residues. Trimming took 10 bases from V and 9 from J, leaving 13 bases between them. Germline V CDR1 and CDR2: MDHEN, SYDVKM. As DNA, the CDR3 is TGTGCCACCCGCCCCGGGATTTCACCCCTCCACTTT. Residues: CATRPGISPLHF.

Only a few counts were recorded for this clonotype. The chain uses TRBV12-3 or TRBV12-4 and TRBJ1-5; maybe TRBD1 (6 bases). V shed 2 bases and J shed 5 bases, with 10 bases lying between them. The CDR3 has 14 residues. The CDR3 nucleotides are TGTGCCAGCAGTTTAACAGGGAACGATCAGCCCCAGCATTTT. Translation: CASSLTGNDQPQHF.

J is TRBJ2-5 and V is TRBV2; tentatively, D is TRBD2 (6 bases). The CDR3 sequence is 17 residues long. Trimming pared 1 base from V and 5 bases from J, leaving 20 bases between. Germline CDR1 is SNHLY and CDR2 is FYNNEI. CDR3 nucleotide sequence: TGTGCCAGCAGTGAAGGGCGAACGGCCTTTGGGGGGGAGACCCAGTACTTC. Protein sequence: CASSEGRTAFGGETQYF.

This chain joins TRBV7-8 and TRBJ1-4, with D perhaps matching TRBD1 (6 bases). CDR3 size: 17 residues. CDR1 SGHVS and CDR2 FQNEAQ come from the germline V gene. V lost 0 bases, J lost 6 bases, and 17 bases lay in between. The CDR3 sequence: CASSLALQGILDEKLFF. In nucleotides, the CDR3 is TGTGCCAGCAGCTTAGCTCTACAGGGTATTTTAGATGAAAAACTGTTTTTT.

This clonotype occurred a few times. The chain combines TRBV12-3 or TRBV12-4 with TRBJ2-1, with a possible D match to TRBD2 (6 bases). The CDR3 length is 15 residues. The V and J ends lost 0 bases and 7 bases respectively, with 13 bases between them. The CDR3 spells CASSLAGTPLNEQFF. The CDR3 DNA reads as TGTGCCAGCAGTTTAGCGGGGACTCCATTGAATGAGCAGTTCTTC.

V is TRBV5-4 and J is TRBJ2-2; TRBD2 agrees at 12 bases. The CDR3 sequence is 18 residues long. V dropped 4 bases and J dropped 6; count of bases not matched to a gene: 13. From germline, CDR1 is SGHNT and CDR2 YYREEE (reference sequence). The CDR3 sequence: CASSLGTSGFAGPGELFF. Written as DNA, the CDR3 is TGTGCCAGCAGCCTGGGGACTAGCGGGTTCGCTGGCCCCGGGGAGCTGTTTTTT.

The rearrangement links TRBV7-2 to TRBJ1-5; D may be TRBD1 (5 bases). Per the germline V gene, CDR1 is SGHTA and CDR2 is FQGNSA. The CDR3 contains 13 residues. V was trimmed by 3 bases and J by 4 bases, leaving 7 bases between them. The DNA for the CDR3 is TGTGCCAGCAGCTTTACAGGAAATCAGCCCCAGCATTTT. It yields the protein CASSFTGNQPQHF.

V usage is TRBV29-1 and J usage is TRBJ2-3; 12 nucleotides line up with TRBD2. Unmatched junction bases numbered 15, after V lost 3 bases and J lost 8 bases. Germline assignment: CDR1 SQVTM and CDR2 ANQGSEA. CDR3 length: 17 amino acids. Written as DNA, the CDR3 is TGCAGCGTTGAGTCTAGCGGGAGGGGACGACGAAGCAGTACGCAGTATTTT. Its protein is CSVESSGRGRRSSTQYF.